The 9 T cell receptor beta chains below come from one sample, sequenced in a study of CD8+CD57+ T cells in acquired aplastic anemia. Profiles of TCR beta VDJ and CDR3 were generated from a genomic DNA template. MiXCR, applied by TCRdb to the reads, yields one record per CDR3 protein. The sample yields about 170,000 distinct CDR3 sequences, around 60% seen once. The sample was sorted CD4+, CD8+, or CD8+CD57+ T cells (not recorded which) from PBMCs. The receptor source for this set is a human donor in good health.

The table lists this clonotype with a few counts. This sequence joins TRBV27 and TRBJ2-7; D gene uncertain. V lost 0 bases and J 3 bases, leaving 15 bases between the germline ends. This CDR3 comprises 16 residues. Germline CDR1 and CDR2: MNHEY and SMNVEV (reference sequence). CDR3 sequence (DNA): TGTGCCAGCAGTTTATCAATTAGTCGGCCCCTCTACGAGCAGTACTTC. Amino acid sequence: CASSLSISRPLYEQYF.

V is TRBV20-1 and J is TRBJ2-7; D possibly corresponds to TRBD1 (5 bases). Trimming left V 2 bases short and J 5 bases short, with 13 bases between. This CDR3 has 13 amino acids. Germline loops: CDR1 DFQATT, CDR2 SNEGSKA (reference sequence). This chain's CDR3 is CSARFAGINEQYF. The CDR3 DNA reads TGCAGTGCTAGATTCGCAGGGATTAACGAGCAGTACTTC.

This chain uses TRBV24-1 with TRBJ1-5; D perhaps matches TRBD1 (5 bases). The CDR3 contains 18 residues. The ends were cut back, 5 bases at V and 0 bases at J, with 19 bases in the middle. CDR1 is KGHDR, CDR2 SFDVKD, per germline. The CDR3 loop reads CATSAGTQGVYSNQPQHF. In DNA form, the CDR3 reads TGTGCCACCAGTGCAGGGACGCAGGGTGTTTATAGCAATCAGCCCCAGCATTTT.

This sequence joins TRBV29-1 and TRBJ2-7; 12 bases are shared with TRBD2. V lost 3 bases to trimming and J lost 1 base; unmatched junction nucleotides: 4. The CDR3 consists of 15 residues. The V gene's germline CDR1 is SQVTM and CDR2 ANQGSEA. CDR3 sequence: CSVELAGGQSYEQYF. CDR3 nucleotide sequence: TGCAGCGTTGAGCTAGCGGGGGGGCAATCCTACGAGCAGTACTTC.

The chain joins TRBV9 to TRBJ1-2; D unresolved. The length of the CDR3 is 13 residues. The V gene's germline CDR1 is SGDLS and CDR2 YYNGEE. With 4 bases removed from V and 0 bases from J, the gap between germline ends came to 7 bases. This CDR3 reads CASSPNSNYGYTF. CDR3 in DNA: TGTGCCAGCAGCCCGAATTCTAACTATGGCTACACCTTC.

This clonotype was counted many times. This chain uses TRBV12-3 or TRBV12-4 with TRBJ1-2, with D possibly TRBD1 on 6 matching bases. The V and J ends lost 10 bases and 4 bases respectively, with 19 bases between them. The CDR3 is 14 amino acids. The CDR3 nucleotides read TGTGCCATCGGTCCGACAGGTTCTATCTATGGCTACACCTTC. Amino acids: CAIGPTGSIYGYTF.

The CDR3 DNA sequence: TGTGCCGCCCGGACGGAAGGGGGCTACGAGCAGTACTTC. It encodes CAARTEGGYEQYF. The gene calls are TRBV10-3 and TRBJ2-7; D may be TRBD1 (6 bases). This CDR3 comprises 13 residues. The germline V and J ends were trimmed by 11 bases and 3 bases, with 17 bases remaining between them. Germline CDR1 ENHRY, CDR2 SYGVKD.

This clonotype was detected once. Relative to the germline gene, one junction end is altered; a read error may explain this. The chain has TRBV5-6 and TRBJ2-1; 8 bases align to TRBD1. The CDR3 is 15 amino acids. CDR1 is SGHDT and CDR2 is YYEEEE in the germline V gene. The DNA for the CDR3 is TGCGCCAGCAGCCGTTCACAGGGGGCCTACAATGAGCAGTTCTTC. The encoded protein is CASSRSQGAYNEQFF.

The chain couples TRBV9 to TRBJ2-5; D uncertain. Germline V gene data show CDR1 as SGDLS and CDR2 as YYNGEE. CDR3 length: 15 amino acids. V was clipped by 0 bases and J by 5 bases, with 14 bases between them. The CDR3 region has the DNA TGTGCCAGCAGCGTAGGTGGTGGGGTCCTGGAGACCCAGTACTTC. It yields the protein CASSVGGGVLETQYF.